This TCR beta chain is drawn from a study of blood T cell repertoires in COVID-19. This table comes from immunoSEQ multiplex PCR, and its TCRdb copy is limited to in-frame clones, with some not included. This table holds about 160,000 clones, about 81% found once. The V segment lost 5 bases and the J segment 6 bases; nucleotides outside the gene matches: 5. This CDR3 is 13 amino acids long. CDR1 SQVTM and CDR2 ANQGSEA come from the germline V gene. The clonotype was recovered from a human donor in a cohort sampled during active COVID-19. This chain uses TRBV29-1 with TRBJ2-5, with 11 bases that match TRBD2. The sequenced sample was peripheral blood. Here the CDR3 reads CSVLAGGLKTQYF. CDR3 DNA sequence: TGCAGCGTTCTAGCGGGGGGCCTGAAGACCCAGTACTTC. The whole variable domain, remainder taken from reference TRBV29-1 and TRBJ2-5, is SAVISQKPSRDICQRGTSLTIQCQVDSQVTMMFWYRQQPGQSLTLIATANQGSEATYESGFVIDKFPISRPNLTFSTLTVSNMSPEDSSIYLCSVLAGGLKTQYFGPGTRLLVL.